The 18 T cell receptor beta chains listed next were all sequenced from one sample in a study of a mutant IDH1 vaccine in newly diagnosed glioma. The antigens for these receptors are not known. The data were produced by immunoSEQ multiplex PCR, yet TCRdb's version contains in-frame clones alone and is incomplete. The sample has tens of thousands of clones; around 85% are singletons. Time point reported: week 23, last vaccination. A single vaccine dose contained 300 ug of mutant IDH1 20-mer peptide, and topical imiquimod was used with it. The material sequenced was PBMCs, taken from a glioma patient whose treatment included an IDH1 peptide vaccine. The receptors stem from a woman in her forties or fifties with glioma.

This clone was seen only once. Written as DNA, the CDR3 is TGTGCCAGCAGCCCAAAGACTCGGGAGTATGAAAAACTGTTTTTT. It yields the protein CASSPKTREYEKLFF. The chain uses TRBV9 and TRBJ1-4; D is unclear. V lost 4 bases and J 6 bases, leaving 16 bases between the germline ends. The CDR3 is 15 residues long. The V gene's germline CDR1 is SGDLS and CDR2 YYNGEE.

The DNA of the CDR3 is TGTGCCAGCTCACAAGACGACGGGAACTATGGCTACACCTTC. This translates into CASSQDDGNYGYTF. The chain links TRBV18 to TRBJ1-2; no firm D call. V shed 4 bases and J shed 2 bases, with 11 bases lying between them. CDR3 length: 14 residues. Germline V gene sequence: CDR1 KGHSH, CDR2 LQKENI.

The chain carries TRBV27 and TRBJ1-2; D unresolved. V was shortened by 10 bases and J by 4 bases, with 19 bases between the two germline ends. This CDR3 is built from 14 residues. The V gene's germline CDR1 is MNHEY and CDR2 SMNVEV (reference sequence). CDR3 loop: CANPDQALSYGYTF. The CDR3 DNA follows: TGTGCCAACCCGGACCAGGCCCTCTCCTATGGCTACACCTTC.

The CDR3 is CASSLNPLGAGANVLTF. CDR3 in DNA: TGTGCCAGCAGTTTAAACCCCCTGGGCGCCGGGGCCAACGTCCTGACTTTC. The V call is TRBV27, the J call TRBJ2-6; D gene ambiguous. Trimming pared 2 bases from V and 4 bases from J, leaving 15 bases between. CDR1 and CDR2 from the germline V gene are MNHEY and SMNVEV (reference sequence). CDR3 length: 17 amino acids.

The chain recombines TRBV19 with TRBJ1-1; D unclear. The germline V gene has CDR1 LNHDA and CDR2 SQIVND (reference sequence). The CDR3 contains 15 residues. The germline V and J ends were trimmed by 5 bases and 5 bases, with 18 bases remaining between them. The CDR3 DNA follows: TGTGCCAGTAGTGTGCGAGCGGGGAAAAGGACTGAAGCTTTCTTT. It encodes CASSVRAGKRTEAFF.

The chain links TRBV9 to TRBJ2-1, with D maybe TRBD2 (5 bases). Trimming took off 3 bases at V and 4 bases at J, with 14 bases between the two ends. The CDR3 is 15 amino acids. Germline CDR1 and CDR2: SGDLS and YYNGEE. The CDR3 coding sequence is TGTGCCAGCAGCGAATTGGCGGACTCTTACAATGAGCAGTTCTTC. Encoded protein: CASSELADSYNEQFF.

The chain is built from TRBV19 and TRBJ2-2; no definite D call. The CDR3 is made up of 14 amino acids. The germline CDR1 and CDR2 sequences are LNHDA and SQIVND (reference sequence). Between the trimmed V and J ends, which lost 2 bases and 0 bases, there was a span of 4 bases. The CDR3 sequence is CASSIQTNTGELFF. The CDR3 DNA reads TGTGCCAGTAGTATACAGACGAACACCGGGGAGCTGTTTTTT.

The rearrangement links TRBV2 to TRBJ2-1; no clear D gene. Germline CDR1 is SNHLY and CDR2 is FYNNEI. The CDR3 length is 13 residues. Trimming removed 3 bases from V and 12 bases from J, with 15 bases in between. CDR3 sequence (DNA): TGTGCCAGCAGTGAGGAGCCCCCGTTTCGGCAGTTCTTC. Translation gives CASSEEPPFRQFF.

The chain combines TRBV29-1 with TRBJ2-2; maybe TRBD2 (5 bases). This CDR3 spans 15 amino acids. Trimming shortened V by 4 bases and J by 7 bases, and 19 bases separated the two germline ends. Per germline, CDR1 SQVTM and CDR2 ANQGSEA. The CDR3 coding sequence is TGCAGCGTTGCGGGCAGCTCGAGACGGGGCGGGGAGCTGTTTTTT. Protein: CSVAGSSRRGGELFF.

The chain recombines TRBV27 with TRBJ2-7; 8 bases map to TRBD2. Germline CDR1 and CDR2: MNHEY and SMNVEV (reference sequence). Losses at the gene ends were 2 bases for V and 5 bases for J; bases not matched to a gene: 5. This CDR3 spans 14 amino acids. DNA for the CDR3: TGTGCCAGCAGTTTACGGGAGGGCTTCCACGAGCAGTACTTC. Encoded protein: CASSLREGFHEQYF.

This chain connects TRBV5-1 to TRBJ2-1, with 11 bases aligning to TRBD2. From germline, CDR1 is SGHRS and CDR2 YFSETQ. The CDR3 is 16 residues long. Germline trimming cut 4 bases from V and 6 bases from J; bases unmatched to any gene: 9. This CDR3 is CASSTSLAGVGNEQFF. CDR3 bases: TGCGCCAGCAGCACGTCACTAGCGGGAGTTGGCAATGAGCAGTTCTTC. Full variable domain (outside the CDR3, taken from reference TRBV5-1 and TRBJ2-1): KAGVTQTPRYLIKTRGQQVTLSCSPISGHRSVSWYQQTPGQGLQFLFEYFSETQRNKGNFPGRFSGRQFSNSRSEMNVSTLELGDSALYLCASSTSLAGVGNEQFFGPGTRLTVL.

The chain joins TRBV15 to TRBJ2-7; TRBD2 matches at 13 bases. Germline V gene sequence: CDR1 LNHNV, CDR2 YYDKDF (reference sequence). V lost 4 bases and J lost 8; bases outside the gene matches: 5. The CDR3 runs 14 residues. The CDR3 is CATSTSGLAGKQYF. The CDR3 DNA reads as TGTGCCACCAGCACCTCGGGACTAGCGGGAAAGCAGTACTTC.

V gene TRBV28 combines with J gene TRBJ1-3; D is unresolved. Germline V gene sequence: CDR1 MDHEN, CDR2 SYDVKM. There are 15 residues in the CDR3. Trimming removed 2 bases from V and 0 bases from J, with 8 bases in between. This CDR3 is CASSLPHSSGNTIYF. Written as DNA, the CDR3 is TGTGCCAGCAGTTTACCCCATAGCTCTGGAAACACCATATATTTT.

This chain links TRBV19 with TRBJ1-5; perhaps TRBD1 as D (5 bases). The CDR3 spans 15 residues. Trimming took off 5 bases at V and 0 bases at J, with 11 bases between the two ends. CDR1 and CDR2 from the germline V gene are LNHDA and SQIVND (reference sequence). In DNA form, the CDR3 reads TGTGCCAGTAGTTTTCCCGGGGCTAGCAATCAGCCCCAGCATTTT. It yields the protein CASSFPGASNQPQHF.

This rearrangement joins TRBV2 to TRBJ2-7; 9 nucleotides agree with TRBD1. Looked up from germline, CDR1 is SNHLY and CDR2 is FYNNEI. Trimming removed 4 bases from V and 2 bases from J; junction bases left unmatched: 3. This CDR3 comprises 14 residues. The CDR3 DNA reads TGTGCCAGCAGTGGACAGGGGGATCCCTACGAGCAGTACTTC. It yields the protein CASSGQGDPYEQYF. Supplemented by reference TRBV2 and TRBJ2-7, the full variable domain reads EPEVTQTPSHQVTQMGQEVILRCVPISNHLYFYWYRQILGQKVEFLVSFYNNEISEKSEIFDDQFSVERPDGSNFTLKIRSTKLEDSAMYFCASSGQGDPYEQYFGPGTRLTVT.

V gene TRBV9 combines with J gene TRBJ2-1, with TRBD2 matching over 15 bases. CDR3 length equals 17 residues. V gave up 3 bases and J gave up 5 bases; unmatched junction bases: 6. The germline V gene encodes CDR1 SGDLS and CDR2 YYNGEE. CDR3 protein: CASSALWTSGRDNEQFF. The CDR3 DNA reads as TGTGCCAGCAGCGCCCTTTGGACTAGCGGGAGGGACAATGAGCAGTTCTTC.

The chain is built from TRBV2 and TRBJ2-4; 11 bases are shared with TRBD1. CDR3 length: 15 amino acids. CDR1 is SNHLY, CDR2 FYNNEI, per germline. Trimming removed 5 bases from V and 8 bases from J; junction bases left unmatched: 8. CDR3 amino acids: CASSPQGQGGDIQYF. The CDR3 DNA reads TGTGCCAGCAGTCCCCAGGGACAGGGGGGGGACATTCAGTACTTC.

This clone was counted between two and nine times. The V and J genes are TRBV7-9 and TRBJ1-4, with 9 bases fitting TRBD1. The ends lost 5 bases at V and 7 bases at J; junction bases unmatched: 5. CDR1 and CDR2 (germline): SEHNR, FQNEAQ (reference sequence). The CDR3 covers 14 residues. This CDR3 reads CASSPQGALEKLFF. The CDR3 region has the DNA TGTGCCAGCAGCCCACAGGGGGCCCTTGAAAAACTGTTTTTT.